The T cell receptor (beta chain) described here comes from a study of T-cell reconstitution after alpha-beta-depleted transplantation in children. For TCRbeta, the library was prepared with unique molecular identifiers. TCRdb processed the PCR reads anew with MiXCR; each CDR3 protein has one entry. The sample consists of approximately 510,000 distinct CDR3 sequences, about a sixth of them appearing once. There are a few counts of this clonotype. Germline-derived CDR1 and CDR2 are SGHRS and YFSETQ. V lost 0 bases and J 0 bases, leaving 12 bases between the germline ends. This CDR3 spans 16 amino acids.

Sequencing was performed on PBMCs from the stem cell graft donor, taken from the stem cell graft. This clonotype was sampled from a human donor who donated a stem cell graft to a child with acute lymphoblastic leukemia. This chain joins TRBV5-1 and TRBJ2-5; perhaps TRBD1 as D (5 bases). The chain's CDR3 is CASSLARLRDQETQYF. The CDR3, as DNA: TGCGCCAGCAGCTTGGCGCGGCTCAGGGACCAAGAGACCCAGTACTTC.